This T cell receptor beta chain was identified during a study of T cell changes during pregnancy in multiple sclerosis. This clone was seen more than once but under ten times. Libraries were prepared by immunoSEQ multiplex PCR; TCRdb keeps only in-frame clonotypes and omits some of them. This sample carries 80,000 to 130,000 clones, approximately 92% of them seen once, and the ten largest clones take around 1.2%. Per the germline V gene, CDR1 is SSHAT and CDR2 is FNYEAQ (reference sequence). V gave up 0 bases and J gave up 7 bases; unmatched junction bases: 13. The CDR3 length is 18 residues. The rearrangement joins TRBV7-7 to TRBJ2-1; 9 bases agree with TRBD2. The clonotype was recovered from a female donor with multiple sclerosis, enrolled in a pregnancy study. The sequencing used peripheral blood, collected in the second trimester of pregnancy. The CDR3 protein is CASSLAPGPAGGLNEQFF. CDR3 bases: TGTGCCAGCAGCTTAGCGCCAGGACCAGCGGGGGGACTAAATGAGCAGTTCTTC.